These 2 T cell receptor beta chains originate from one sample sequenced in a study of T-cell memory formation after mild COVID-19 (dated by TCRdb to the early 2020s). Libraries were made using 5' RACE. Sequenced on an Illumina NovaSeq 6000. TCRdb's own reprocessing of the public reads used fastp at Q25 and MiXCR and kept productive beta chains. Entries that share a CDR3 protein sequence are merged under the most common genes and DNA. Counted in this sample were some 97,000 distinct CDR3 sequences; roughly 11% of them appeared once. Approximately 40% of the sample is taken by the ten largest. The sequenced sample was PBMCs or a T cell subset sorted from them (not recorded which). The origin of the receptors is a man between 18 and 29 years old who had mild COVID-19 (a few samples of this study predate the infection). The sample titles of this study are shuffled in the database, so cell type and time point are left out; the donor was told from shared clones.

In its sample, this clonotype was seen a few times. This chain links TRBV7-3 with TRBJ2-1; D gene uncertain. Trimming pared 1 base from V and 0 bases from J, leaving 7 bases between. The CDR3 covers 15 residues. Germline loops: CDR1 SGHTA, CDR2 FQGTGA. DNA for the CDR3: TGTGCCAGCAGCTTAAGAGCAGACTCCTACAATGAGCAGTTCTTC. It is translated as CASSLRADSYNEQFF.

J is TRBJ2-1 and V is TRBV7-9, with D perhaps matching TRBD1 (7 bases). This CDR3 is built from 17 residues. CDR1 and CDR2 (germline): SEHNR, FQNEAQ (reference sequence). The ends were cut back, 4 bases at V and 10 bases at J, with 26 bases in the middle. The CDR3 coding sequence is TGTGCCAGCAGCTCGACCTCGGGCGCCAGGGGGACTTTAGAGCAGTTCTTC. Translation: CASSSTSGARGTLEQFF. Together with reference TRBV7-9 and TRBJ2-1, the CDR3 gives the full variable domain: DTGVSQNPRHKITKRGQNVTFRCDPISEHNRLYWYRQTLGQGPEFLTYFQNEAQLEKSRLLSDRFSAERPKGSFSTLEIQRTEQGDSAMYLCASSSTSGARGTLEQFFGPGTRLTVL.